One and the same sample provided the 19 T cell receptor beta chains below, sequenced in a study of blood T cell repertoires in COVID-19. Generated by immunoSEQ multiplex PCR, the TCRdb table keeps only in-frame clones and is missing some. The sample holds around 170,000 clones, 86% seen once. Sequencing was done on a sample of peripheral blood. These TCRs come from a woman between 65 and 79 years old with acute or convalescent COVID-19.

Concerning this clone: This sample also contains other DNA sequences that code for the same CDR3. This rearrangement joins TRBV27 to TRBJ2-7; D call uncertain. CDR3 length equals 13 residues. Deletions cut 3 bases from V and 2 bases from J, with 8 bases between. Germline values: CDR1 MNHEY, CDR2 SMNVEV (reference sequence). The CDR3 is CASSLGSTYEQYF. In nucleotides, the CDR3 is TGTGCCAGCAGTTTGGGCAGCACCTACGAGCAGTACTTC.

The chain combines TRBV6-6 with TRBJ2-1, with 7 positions matching TRBD2. Germline loops: CDR1 MNHNY, CDR2 SVGAGI (reference sequence). The CDR3 runs to 15 residues. Trimming at V came to 6 bases and at J to 0 bases, leaving 5 bases not matched to a gene. CDR3 sequence (DNA): TGTGCCAGCAGGAGCGGCGGGAGCTCCTACAATGAGCAGTTCTTC. As protein: CASRSGGSSYNEQFF.

This clone occurred once. CDR3 in amino acids: CASSQAAGKGSNQPQHF. The CDR3 DNA follows: TGCGCCAGCAGCCAAGCCGCAGGGAAGGGGAGCAATCAGCCCCAGCATTTT. The chain is built from TRBV4-1 and TRBJ1-5, with D perhaps matching TRBD1 (5 bases). Trimming stripped 1 base from V and 1 base from J, with 14 bases between. Germline CDR1 MGHRA, CDR2 YSYEKL. CDR3 size: 17 residues.

This clone was detected once. This rearrangement joins TRBV7-2 to TRBJ1-3, with D uncertain. Deletions cut 5 bases from V and 2 bases from J, with 16 bases between. Germline CDR1 and CDR2: SGHTA and FQGNSA. This CDR3 is built from 16 residues. The CDR3 nucleotides read TGTGCCAGCAGCCCAGCGGTCACCATCACTGGAAACACCATATATTTT. Protein product: CASSPAVTITGNTIYF.

The chain carries TRBV9 and TRBJ2-1; D gene unclear. This CDR3 is built from 13 residues. With 0 bases removed from V and 9 bases from J, the gap between germline ends came to 10 bases. From germline, CDR1 is SGDLS and CDR2 YYNGEE. The CDR3 bases are TGTGCCAGCAGCGTAGTGGTCTATAGTGAGCAGTTCTTC. Its protein product is CASSVVVYSEQFF. Based on the CDR3 plus reference TRBV9 and TRBJ2-1, the full variable domain is DSGVTQTPKHLITATGQRVTLRCSPRSGDLSVYWYQQSLDQGLQFLIQYYNGEERAKGNILERFSAQQFPDLHSELNLSSLELGDSALYFCASSVVVYSEQFFGPGTRLTVL.

The chain links TRBV7-2 to TRBJ1-6; TRBD1 agrees at 7 bases. Trimming cost V 6 bases and J 5 bases; bases outside gene matches: 10. Germline CDR1 SGHTA, CDR2 FQGNSA. The CDR3 has 16 amino acids. CDR3 DNA: TGTGCCAGCAGTTCTACTTGGACAGGAAATAATTCACCCCTCCACTTT. Translated, it gives CASSSTWTGNNSPLHF.

The chain couples TRBV6-5 to TRBJ2-7; TRBD1 matches 10 bases. V shed 0 bases, J shed 4 bases, and the junction held 6 bases outside the gene matches. Germline-derived CDR1 and CDR2 are MNHEY and SVGAGI. This CDR3 has 16 residues. The CDR3 is CASSYSPGTGAYEQYF. CDR3 nucleotides: TGTGCCAGCAGTTACTCGCCCGGGACAGGGGCTTACGAGCAGTACTTC.

In its sample, this clone was seen a few times. The V and J genes are TRBV2 and TRBJ1-2, with D possibly TRBD1 on 5 matching bases. Germline CDR1 and CDR2: SNHLY and FYNNEI. Trimming pared 7 bases from V and 1 base from J, leaving 13 bases between. The CDR3 length is 14 residues. The CDR3 loop reads CASTSGGFNYGYTF. The CDR3 DNA reads as TGTGCCAGCACCTCGGGGGGGTTTAACTATGGCTACACCTTC.

This clone showed up just once. This sequence joins TRBV15 and TRBJ2-5; D is unresolved. The V and J ends lost 1 base and 0 bases respectively, with 9 bases between them. The CDR3 runs to 15 residues. CDR1 LNHNV and CDR2 YYDKDF come from the germline V gene (reference sequence). The CDR3 spells CATSRVGLDQETQYF. CDR3 coding DNA: TGTGCCACCAGCAGAGTGGGCTTGGACCAAGAGACCCAGTACTTC.

This clone was detected a few times. At the DNA level, this CDR3 is encoded by other sequences in the same sample as well. The V call is TRBV11-2, the J call TRBJ1-2; 7 positions agree with TRBD1. The CDR3 sequence is 13 residues long. The germline CDR1 and CDR2 sequences are SGHAT and FQNNGV. V was clipped by 5 bases and J by 4 bases; unmatched bases: 4. CDR3 in amino acids: CASSRDRGYGYTF. The CDR3 nucleotides read TGTGCCAGCAGCCGGGACAGAGGCTATGGCTACACCTTC.

Concerning this clone itself: The junction departs from germline at one end; a sequencing error may be responsible. The rearrangement uses TRBV4-3 and TRBJ2-2; TRBD2 aligns across 7 bases. The CDR3 has 16 amino acids. Germline CDR1 and CDR2: LGHNA and YSLEER. This CDR3 reads CARSRGSGTNTGELFF. Here the CDR3 DNA reads TGCGCCAGGAGCCGCGGAAGCGGGACGAACACCGGGGAGCTGTTTTTT.

The chain combines TRBV5-6 with TRBJ2-7; 11 bases match TRBD2. J was trimmed by 3 bases and V by 3 bases; bases with no gene match: 8. CDR1 is SGHDT and CDR2 is YYEEEE in the germline V gene. The CDR3 is made up of 16 amino acids. The CDR3 here is CASSWRGTSGRYEQYF. CDR3 coding DNA: TGTGCCAGCAGCTGGCGGGGGACTAGCGGACGCTACGAGCAGTACTTC.

The rearrangement uses TRBV5-4 and TRBJ2-1; TRBD2 agrees at 8 bases. The germline CDR1 and CDR2 sequences are SGHNT and YYREEE (reference sequence). V lost 5 bases and J lost 3; bases outside the gene matches: 4. The CDR3 has 14 residues. This CDR3 is CASRSGGIYNEQFF. The CDR3 DNA is TGTGCCAGCAGAAGCGGGGGTATCTACAATGAGCAGTTCTTC.

V is TRBV2 and J is TRBJ2-2; 9 bases are a match to TRBD1. The V gene's germline CDR1 is SNHLY and CDR2 FYNNEI. The CDR3 has 13 residues. The J segment lost 8 bases and the V segment lost 7 bases, leaving 5 bases of the junction unmatched. The CDR3: CASKDRGVGELFF. The CDR3, as DNA: TGTGCCAGCAAGGACAGGGGAGTAGGGGAGCTGTTTTTT.

The J gene is TRBJ1-1, the V gene TRBV4-3, with TRBD1 as a possible D gene (6 bases). Trimming removed 0 bases at V and 3 bases at J, with 8 bases between. This CDR3 has 14 amino acids. The germline CDR1 and CDR2 sequences are LGHNA and YSLEER. CDR3 region: CASSQEQGDTEAFF. The CDR3 nucleotides read TGCGCCAGCAGCCAAGAACAGGGCGACACTGAAGCTTTCTTT.

The chain uses TRBV7-8 and TRBJ2-1; 11 bases align to TRBD2. Germline V gene lookup returns CDR1 SGHVS and CDR2 FQNEAQ. The CDR3 sequence is 15 residues long. The J segment lost 6 bases and the V segment lost 4 bases, leaving 5 bases of the junction unmatched. This CDR3 is CASSSAGTSGNEQFF. The CDR3, as DNA: TGTGCCAGCAGCTCCGCCGGGACTAGCGGCAATGAGCAGTTCTTC.

CDR3 bases: TGTGCCAGCAGCCAGGGGGGAGGCACAGATACGCAGTATTTT. Protein: CASSQGGGTDTQYF. The chain links TRBV3-1 (or the pseudogene TRBV3-2) to TRBJ2-3, with D possibly being TRBD2 (6 bases). Germline CDR1 reads LGHDT; CDR2 reads YNNKEL (reference sequence). This CDR3 region has 14 residues. Trimming left V 3 bases short and J 1 base short, with 8 bases between.

The rearrangement joins TRBV7-9 to TRBJ1-2; tentative D call: TRBD1 (5 bases). Trimming took off 5 bases at V and 4 bases at J, with 17 bases between the two ends. The germline CDR1 and CDR2 sequences are SEHNR and FQNEAQ (reference sequence). CDR3 length: 15 residues. The CDR3 here is CASSASGDGGYGYTF. In DNA form, the CDR3 reads TGTGCCAGCAGCGCCTCGGGGGATGGGGGCTATGGCTACACCTTC.

This chain uses TRBV18 with TRBJ1-3, with D perhaps matching TRBD1 (5 bases). CDR1 and CDR2 (germline): KGHSH, LQKENI. This CDR3 spans 17 amino acids. Between the trimmed V and J ends, which lost 3 bases and 5 bases, there was a span of 20 bases. The CDR3 bases are TGTGCCAGCTCACCCGGGACTTACTTTGGCGGGCGAAACACCATATATTTT. It codes for CASSPGTYFGGRNTIYF.